This TCR beta chain stems from a study of response to subunit inactivated influenza vaccine. TCRdb ran MiXCR on the RT-PCR reads and lists one entry per CDR3 protein. The sample lists roughly 520,000 distinct CDR3 sequences; roughly 27% were seen once. This clonotype was seen only a few times. Its antigen is undetermined. Study-wide findings and caveats: Authors suggested seasonal influenza vaccinations each recruit few new T cells.

Sequencing was performed on CD4+ T cells sorted from PBMCs, taken 4 to 6 days after vaccination. The sequence came from a man between 45 and 60 years old who received an inactivated influenza vaccine.

The DNA of the CDR3 is TGTGCCAGCAGCTTAGGTCCACTAGCGGGATTCTATACGCAGTATTTT. It specifies CASSLGPLAGFYTQYF. The gene calls are TRBV7-2 and TRBJ2-3; 10 nucleotides align to TRBD2. The CDR3 runs 16 residues. Per germline, CDR1 SGHTA and CDR2 FQGNSA. J lost 7 bases, V lost 1 base, and 8 bases had no gene match.